One sample yielded the 9 T cell receptor beta chains listed below, sequenced in a study of response to subunit inactivated influenza vaccine. TCRdb used MiXCR to reprocess the RT-PCR reads, holding one entry per CDR3 protein. The sample carries some 520,000 distinct CDR3 sequences, approximately 15% recorded once. The sequencing used CD4+ T cells sorted from PBMCs, collected about 24 months after vaccination. The origin of the receptors is a man aged 45 to 70 who received an inactivated influenza vaccine.

Turning to this clonotype: A read error may explain this, as a much larger clone is one base away. This chain links TRBV11-3 with TRBJ2-5; a possible D gene is TRBD1 (6 bases). Looked up from germline, CDR1 is SGHNT and CDR2 is YENEEA. The length of the CDR3 is 13 residues. Trimming pared 2 bases from V and 3 bases from J, leaving 7 bases between. CDR3 loop: CASSLHREETQYF. CDR3 coding DNA: TGTGCCAGCAGCTTACACAGGGAAGAGACCCAGTACTTC.

This clonotype was found a few times. The chain combines TRBV25-1 with TRBJ1-2; maybe TRBD1 (6 bases). CDR1 is MGHDK and CDR2 is SYGVNS in the germline V gene. This CDR3 has 12 residues. Trimming took 6 bases from V and 3 from J, leaving 8 bases between them. The CDR3 DNA reads TGTGCCAGCAGGGACAGCTACTATGGCTACACCTTC. It is translated as CASRDSYYGYTF.

The chain employs TRBV3-1 and TRBJ2-1; 14 nucleotides match TRBD2. The germline CDR1 and CDR2 sequences are LGHDT and YNNKEL (reference sequence). The CDR3 is 16 amino acids. With V trimmed by 4 bases and J by 6 bases, 5 bases remained unmatched. The CDR3 protein is CASSPGLAGVFNEQFF. In nucleotides, the CDR3 is TGTGCCAGCAGCCCGGGACTAGCGGGGGTGTTCAATGAGCAGTTCTTC.

This clonotype was seen a handful of times. The rearrangement links TRBV2 to TRBJ2-4; D may be TRBD1 (6 bases). There are 14 residues in the CDR3. V lost 1 base and J 4 bases, leaving 8 bases between the germline ends. Germline V CDR1 and CDR2: SNHLY, FYNNEI. CDR3 loop: CASSEGTAKNIQYF. The DNA of the CDR3 is TGTGCCAGCAGTGAAGGGACAGCGAAAAACATTCAGTACTTC.

A few counts support this clonotype. This chain connects TRBV20-1 to TRBJ1-2; D call uncertain. Germline V gene data show CDR1 as DFQATT and CDR2 as SNEGSKA (reference sequence). The CDR3 is 16 amino acids. V shed 6 bases and J shed 1 base, with 21 bases lying between them. The DNA of the CDR3 is TGCAGTGCCGTGATTCGAATCGAGAACTTTAACTATGGCTACACCTTC. Its protein is CSAVIRIENFNYGYTF.

Note on this clonotype: This may be a read error: a much more frequent sequence differs by one nucleotide. The J gene is TRBJ2-3, the V gene TRBV7-2; 7 bases are a match to TRBD1. The trim removed 5 bases at V and 2 bases at J, leaving 4 bases unmatched. The germline gives CDR1 SGHTA, CDR2 FQGNSA. The CDR3 sequence is 14 residues long. The CDR3 bases are TGTGCCAGCAGCCCGGGACAGATCACAGATACGCAGTATTTT. This sequence encodes CASSPGQITDTQYF.

The chain recombines TRBV2 with TRBJ1-1; D not certain. V was clipped by 4 bases and J by 6 bases, with 9 bases between them. This CDR3 region has 12 residues. From germline, CDR1 is SNHLY and CDR2 FYNNEI. CDR3 protein: CASSGAGSEAFF. In DNA form, the CDR3 reads TGTGCCAGCAGTGGCGCGGGTTCTGAAGCTTTCTTT.

This clonotype has just a few counts. This chain uses TRBV11-1 with TRBJ2-6, with D possibly matching TRBD1 (5 bases). V gave up 3 bases and J gave up 2 bases, with 17 bases separating them. The CDR3 extends over 18 amino acids. From germline, CDR1 is SGHAT and CDR2 FQDESV (reference sequence). The CDR3 sequence: CASSFSPKTRAGANVLTF. CDR3 DNA: TGTGCCAGCAGCTTTTCCCCCAAGACCAGGGCTGGGGCCAACGTCCTGACTTTC.

This clonotype came up a few times. This rearrangement joins TRBV15 to TRBJ2-3, with D possibly TRBD1 on 5 matching bases. Looked up from germline, CDR1 is LNHNV and CDR2 is YYDKDF (reference sequence). The CDR3 is made up of 14 amino acids. Trimming stripped 1 base from V and 5 bases from J, with 10 bases between. DNA of the CDR3: TGTGCCACCAGCAGAGTGGGGCCCGGAGATACGCAGTATTTT. Translated: CATSRVGPGDTQYF.